Below, one TCR beta chain is given with its context. Its antigen remains unknown. This entry is derived from a study of identical twins. Study-level findings and limits: With monozygotic twins, out-of-frame TCR alpha sharing exceeded what models estimated. Part of the zero-insertion signal could reflect confounding by invariant MAIT and iNKT cells. Twin pairs' shared out-of-frame alpha sequences were enriched in low generation probability.

Template switching added a universal primer binding site, and final cDNA carried unique molecular identifiers. TCRdb used MiXCR to reprocess the 5' RACE reads, holding one entry per CDR3 protein. This table holds roughly 280,000 distinct CDR3 sequences, around 9.7% found once. Looked up from germline, CDR1 is MGHRA and CDR2 is YSYEKL. The CDR3 is 16 amino acids. The ends lost 6 bases at V and 1 base at J; junction bases unmatched: 9. This same sample was also part of a study on yellow fever vaccine responses in identical twins.

The rearrangement joins TRBV4-1 to TRBJ1-5, with TRBD1 identical over 7 bases. This sequence originates from a woman in her late teens or twenties in good health. Sequencing was done on a sample of CD8+ T cells sorted from blood. The CDR3 DNA follows: TGCGCCAGCAGTACCCGACAGGGTATAAGCAATCAGCCCCAGCATTTT. Encoded protein: CASSTRQGISNQPQHF.